Listed here are 21 T cell receptor beta chains from one sample, sequenced in a study of T cells in Graves' hyperthyroidism and ophthalmopathy (dated by TCRdb to between 2018 and 2020). Libraries were made using multiplex PCR. Sequencing was carried out with an Illumina HiSeq 2000. The TCR beta CDR3 regions were amplified from the RNA transcripts. A first-round RT-PCR of the TCR CDR3 used the HTBI primer set with the Qiagen OneStep RT-PCR kit. The raw public data were reprocessed by TCRdb itself: fastp quality trimming at Q25, MiXCR clonotype calling, in-frame beta chains only. Records with the same CDR3 protein are collapsed into one entry carrying the most frequent genes and DNA. The sample table contains 360,000 or so distinct CDR3 sequences; only one count was recorded for roughly 15% of them. The top ten constitute under 25% of the sample. The sample was blood. These receptors all stem from a woman aged 60-75 years with Graves' ophthalmopathy.

CDR3 coding DNA: TGCGCCAGCAGACCACGACAGGGGGCGGGTGAGGAGACCCAGTACTTC. It is translated as CASRPRQGAGEETQYF. The J gene is TRBJ2-5, the V gene TRBV5-1; 10 positions agree with TRBD1. The CDR3 totals 16 residues. The germline gives CDR1 SGHRS, CDR2 YFSETQ. Unmatched junction bases numbered 12, after V lost 5 bases and J lost 5 bases.

This clonotype was seen only a few times. The chain links TRBV12-3 or TRBV12-4 to TRBJ1-5; 11 bases are a match to TRBD1. The junction had 4 bases not matched to a gene; V was cut back by 6 bases and J by 3 bases. The CDR3 has 15 residues. CDR3 sequence: CASRRGQGDNQPQHF. The DNA of the CDR3 is TGTGCCAGCAGAAGGGGACAGGGGGACAATCAGCCCCAGCATTTT.

This clonotype was counted between two and nine times. The J gene is TRBJ1-5, the V gene TRBV5-1, with unresolved D. The V end was cut by 2 bases, the J end by 5 bases, with 11 bases between. CDR1 is SGHRS, CDR2 YFSETQ, per germline. The CDR3 length is 14 residues. The CDR3 DNA reads as TGCGCCAGCAGCTTAGAGTCAATGGATCAGCCCCAGCATTTT. The encoded protein is CASSLESMDQPQHF.

There are many counts of this clonotype. The chain employs TRBV18 and TRBJ2-7, with D unresolved. The CDR3 consists of 12 residues. V was shortened by 5 bases and J by 5 bases, with 10 bases between the two germline ends. The germline V gene has CDR1 KGHSH and CDR2 LQKENI. The CDR3 spells CASSDDPHEQYF. CDR3 nucleotides: TGTGCCAGCTCAGACGACCCGCACGAGCAGTACTTC.

Ten or more counts support this clonotype. The chain couples TRBV6-2 or TRBV6-3 to TRBJ2-3; D is perhaps TRBD1 (6 bases). In germline, CDR1 is MNHEY, CDR2 SVGEGT. The CDR3 covers 15 residues. V dropped 5 bases and J dropped 2 bases, with 14 bases sitting between them. CDR3 region: CASSTGTPYTDTQYF. The CDR3 DNA reads as TGTGCCAGCAGTACCGGGACACCCTACACAGATACGCAGTATTTT.

DNA for the CDR3: TGCAGTGCTAGAGGGGGGGACAATCAGCCCCAGCATTTT. Protein: CSARGGDNQPQHF. The genes are TRBV20-1 and TRBJ1-5, with D possibly TRBD1 on 5 matching bases. Germline V gene sequence: CDR1 DFQATT, CDR2 SNEGSKA (reference sequence). The CDR3 has 13 amino acids. The ends were cut back, 1 base at V and 3 bases at J, with 7 bases in the middle.

This clonotype was seen ten or more times. The genes are TRBV28 and TRBJ2-7; either TRBD1 or TRBD2 may supply D (5 bases each). Trimming took 2 bases from V and 1 from J, leaving 12 bases between them. Germline V gene data show CDR1 as MDHEN and CDR2 as SYDVKM. The CDR3 loop spans 15 amino acids. CDR3 sequence: CASSLRGRASYEQYF. The CDR3 DNA follows: TGTGCCAGCAGTTTACGGGGCAGGGCGTCCTACGAGCAGTACTTC. Complete variable domain (other parts from reference TRBV28 and TRBJ2-7): DVKVTQSSRYLVKRTGEKVFLECVQDMDHENMFWYRQDPGLGLRLIYFSYDVKMKEKGDIPEGYSVSREKKERFSLILESASTNQTSMYLCASSLRGRASYEQYFGPGTRLTVT.

The sample holds many counts of this clonotype. The chain employs TRBV20-1 and TRBJ2-6; D call uncertain. Germline V lookup: CDR1 DFQATT, CDR2 SNEGSKA (reference sequence). The CDR3 loop spans 16 amino acids. Trimming took off 4 bases at V and 0 bases at J, with 13 bases between the two ends. The CDR3 nucleotides are TGCAGTGCTAACCCGGCTACATACTCTGGGGCCAACGTCCTGACTTTC. Its protein is CSANPATYSGANVLTF.

The rearrangement uses TRBV6-5 and TRBJ1-6; D call uncertain. Germline V gene lookup returns CDR1 MNHEY and CDR2 SVGAGI. CDR3 size: 15 residues. Trimming took off 2 bases at V and 7 bases at J, with 12 bases between the two ends. CDR3 bases: TGTGCCAGCAGTTACAGCGGCATCCCAAATTCACCCCTCCACTTT. Amino acids: CASSYSGIPNSPLHF.

This clonotype has at least ten counts. V is TRBV11-2 and J is TRBJ2-5, with D hard to call. This CDR3 has 14 amino acids. Trimming pared 5 bases from V and 2 bases from J, leaving 12 bases between. Per germline, CDR1 SGHAT and CDR2 FQNNGV. In nucleotides, the CDR3 is TGTGCCAGCAGCCCACAGTCCCGACAAGAGACCCAGTACTTC. This sequence encodes CASSPQSRQETQYF. The complete variable domain, with remaining parts taken from reference TRBV11-2 and TRBJ2-5, reads EAGVAQSPRYKIIEKRQSVAFWCNPISGHATLYWYQQILGQGPKLLIQFQNNGVVDDSQLPKDRFSAERLKGVDSTLKIQPAKLEDSAVYLCASSPQSRQETQYFGPGTRLLVL.

The V and J genes are TRBV19 and TRBJ1-2; tentatively, D is TRBD1 (6 bases). Germline CDR1 LNHDA, CDR2 SQIVND (reference sequence). Trimming removed 6 bases from V and 6 bases from J, with 14 bases in between. CDR3 length: 13 residues. CDR3 residues: CASRGGGNHGYTF. The CDR3 nucleotides are TGTGCCAGTAGAGGGGGAGGGAACCATGGCTACACCTTC.

The V and J genes are TRBV6-2 or TRBV6-3 and TRBJ2-1, with 11 bases matching TRBD2. After removal of 7 bases from V and 6 bases from J, the junction contained 8 bases not matched to a gene. The CDR3 has 15 amino acids. The germline CDR1 and CDR2 sequences are MNHEY and SVGEGT. In DNA form, the CDR3 reads TGTGCCAGCAACTTAGTAGCGGGAGGGACCAATGAGCAGTTCTTC. Protein product: CASNLVAGGTNEQFF.

This chain connects TRBV7-2 to TRBJ1-5, with D possibly being TRBD1 (5 bases). V shed 4 bases and J shed 7 bases, with 14 bases lying between them. CDR1 is SGHTA, CDR2 FQGNSA, per germline. The CDR3 spans 14 residues. This CDR3 is CASSSGQGIQPQHF. DNA of the CDR3: TGTGCCAGCAGCTCTGGGCAGGGTATACAGCCCCAGCATTTT.

As to this clonotype: At one end the junction does not follow the germline gene, possibly because of a read error. This chain uses TRBV6-1 with TRBJ2-1, with 9 bases identical to TRBD1. CDR3 length: 16 residues. Germline CDR1 MNHNS, CDR2 SASEGT. CDR3 DNA sequence: TGTGCTAGCAAACTATTTCCGGGACAGGGTTACAATGAGCAGTTCTTC. The encoded protein is CASKLFPGQGYNEQFF.

The chain links TRBV12-3 or TRBV12-4 to TRBJ1-4; D not resolved. There are 17 residues in the CDR3. Trimming left V 5 bases short and J 0 bases short, with 16 bases between. The CDR3: CASSLWAPVATNEKLFF. In DNA form, the CDR3 reads TGTGCCAGCAGTCTCTGGGCCCCCGTTGCAACTAATGAAAAACTGTTTTTT.

This rearrangement joins TRBV6-2 or TRBV6-3 to TRBJ1-1; D is possibly TRBD1 (6 bases). The CDR3 has 17 amino acids. Germline assignment: CDR1 MNHEY and CDR2 SVGEGT. V was cut by 2 bases and J by 2 bases, with 18 bases left in between. The CDR3 reads CASSYPKMDRPNTEAFF. The CDR3 DNA reads TGTGCCAGCAGTTACCCTAAAATGGACAGACCTAACACTGAAGCTTTCTTT.

This clonotype was seen at least ten times. CDR3 region: CASGRRLGEAFF. The CDR3 DNA sequence: TGTGCCAGCGGACGCAGGCTAGGTGAAGCTTTCTTT. The chain is built from TRBV28 and TRBJ1-1; D is unresolved. CDR1 is MDHEN and CDR2 is SYDVKM in the germline V gene. This CDR3 is built from 12 residues. Trimming removed 8 bases at V and 7 bases at J, with 14 bases between.

This clonotype has a handful of counts. V is TRBV12-5 and J is TRBJ2-2; 10 bases fit TRBD2. The germline V gene encodes CDR1 LGHNT and CDR2 FRNRAP. The CDR3 sequence is 16 residues long. The J segment lost 1 base and the V segment lost 4 bases, leaving 3 bases of the junction unmatched. The CDR3 DNA follows: TGTGCTAGTGGTTCCCGGACTAGCGGGAACACCGGGGAGCTGTTTTTT. The encoded protein is CASGSRTSGNTGELFF.

This clonotype was seen ten or more times. The chain carries TRBV11-2 and TRBJ2-5, with 10 bases fitting TRBD2. There are 16 residues in the CDR3. V lost 6 bases and J lost 5; bases outside the gene matches: 12. Germline V gene lookup returns CDR1 SGHAT and CDR2 FQNNGV. The CDR3 sequence: CASRTSSGRAVETQYF. The CDR3 DNA is TGTGCCAGCAGGACCTCAAGCGGGAGGGCCGTGGAGACCCAGTACTTC.

The chain recombines TRBV9 with TRBJ2-2; 8 bases agree with TRBD2. This CDR3 is built from 17 residues. Unmatched junction bases numbered 6, after V lost 2 bases and J lost 0 bases. Germline lookup yields CDR1 SGDLS and CDR2 YYNGEE. CDR3: CASSVLSSGANTGELFF. The CDR3 DNA sequence: TGTGCCAGCAGCGTCCTGAGTAGCGGGGCGAACACCGGGGAGCTGTTTTTT.

The chain carries TRBV20-1 and TRBJ2-7; TRBD2 is a possible D gene (6 bases). The length of the CDR3 is 18 residues. The germline CDR1 and CDR2 sequences are DFQATT and SNEGSKA (reference sequence). Deletions cut 0 bases from V and 0 bases from J, with 21 bases between. The CDR3 sequence: CSARDRASATRSSYEQYF. The CDR3 region has the DNA TGCAGTGCTAGAGATCGGGCTAGCGCGACCAGGAGCTCCTACGAGCAGTACTTC.